The clone carrying this T cell receptor beta chain was counted between two and nine times. MiXCR, run by TCRdb on the reads, gives a single entry per CDR3 protein. The sample has over 250,000 distinct CDR3 sequences; about 23% are singletons. This sample is part of a study of T cell repertoires in cytomegalovirus infection. The CDR3 runs 14 residues. Germline V lookup: CDR1 SEHNR, CDR2 FQNEAQ (reference sequence). The V end lost 7 bases, the J end lost 9 bases, and 19 bases lay between the germline ends. The sequenced sample consisted of PBMCs. This chain connects TRBV7-9 to TRBJ2-1, with D perhaps TRBD2 (6 bases). The TCR originated in a human donor in good health (CMV status not recorded). Some clones in this sample may be carry-over from other donors' samples. The CDR3 region is CASNTYGGEAEQFF. DNA for the CDR3: TGTGCCAGCAACACATACGGAGGGGAGGCTGAGCAGTTCTTC.